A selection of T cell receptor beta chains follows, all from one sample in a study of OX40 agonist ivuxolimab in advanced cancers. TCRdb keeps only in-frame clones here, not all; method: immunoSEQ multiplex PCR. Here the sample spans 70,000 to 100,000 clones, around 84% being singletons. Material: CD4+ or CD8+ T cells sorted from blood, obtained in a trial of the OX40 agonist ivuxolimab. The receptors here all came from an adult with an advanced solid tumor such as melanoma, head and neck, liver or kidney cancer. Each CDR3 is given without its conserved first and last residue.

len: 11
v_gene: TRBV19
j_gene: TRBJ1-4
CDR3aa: ASSGQVSEKLF

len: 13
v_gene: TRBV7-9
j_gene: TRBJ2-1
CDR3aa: ASSPQGGLNNEQF

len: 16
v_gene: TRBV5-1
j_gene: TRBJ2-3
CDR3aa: ASTRSAGAQPGTDTQY

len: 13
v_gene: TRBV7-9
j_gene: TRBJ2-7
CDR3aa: ASSRTGQPSYEQY

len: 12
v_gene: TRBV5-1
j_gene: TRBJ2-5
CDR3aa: ASGAAGGIETQY

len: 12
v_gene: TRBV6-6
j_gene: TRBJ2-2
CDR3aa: AAYRTVNTGELF

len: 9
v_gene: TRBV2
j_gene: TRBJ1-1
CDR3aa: ASSGWTEAF

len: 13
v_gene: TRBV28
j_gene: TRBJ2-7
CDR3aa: ASSLSASGRGEQY

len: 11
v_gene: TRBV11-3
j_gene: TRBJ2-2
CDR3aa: ASSLDPAGELF

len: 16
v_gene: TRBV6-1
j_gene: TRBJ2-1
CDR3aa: ASSGPQQGGGSYNEQF

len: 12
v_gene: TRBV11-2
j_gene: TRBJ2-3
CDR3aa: ASSHRGQTDTQY

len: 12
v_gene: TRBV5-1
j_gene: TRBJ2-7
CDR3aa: ASSLGTGGYEQY

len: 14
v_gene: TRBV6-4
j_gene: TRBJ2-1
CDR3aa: ASSSDLFHSYNEQF

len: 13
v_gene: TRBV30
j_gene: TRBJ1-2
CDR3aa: AHCRDGLPQYGYT

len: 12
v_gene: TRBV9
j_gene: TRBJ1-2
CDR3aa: ASSPQGENYGYT

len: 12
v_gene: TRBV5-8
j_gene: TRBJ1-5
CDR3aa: ASTERAGNQPQH

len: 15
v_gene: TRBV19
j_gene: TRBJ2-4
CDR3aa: ASSSRIPGRAKNIQY

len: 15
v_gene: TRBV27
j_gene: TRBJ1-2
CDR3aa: ASSPYVGTNEDYGYT

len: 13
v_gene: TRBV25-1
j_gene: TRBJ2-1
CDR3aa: ASSWRAGGPDEQF

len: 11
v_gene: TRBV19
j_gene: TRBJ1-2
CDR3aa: ASSREKDYGYT

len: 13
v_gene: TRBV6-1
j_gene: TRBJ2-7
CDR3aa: ASSVMHLGDLEQY

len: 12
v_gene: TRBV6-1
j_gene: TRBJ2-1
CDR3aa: ASTSSGRGHEQF

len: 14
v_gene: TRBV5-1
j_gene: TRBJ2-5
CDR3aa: ASSQQPREGGETQY

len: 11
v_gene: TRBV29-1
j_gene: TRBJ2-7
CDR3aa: SVGLAGGWEQY

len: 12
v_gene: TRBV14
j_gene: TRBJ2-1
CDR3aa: ASSRSGTRHEQF

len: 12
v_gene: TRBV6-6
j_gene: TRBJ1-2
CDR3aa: ASSLGAGYYGYT